The rows below give T cell receptor beta chains drawn from one sample of a study of shared clonotypes between healthy human individuals. Data came from immunoSEQ multiplex PCR; TCRdb stores just in-frame clones and leaves some out. The sample includes 650,000 to 700,000 clones, about 90% of them seen just once. The specimen sequenced was memory CD8+ T cells from PBMCs. The receptors shown here come from a man aged 18-30 years in good health. Some clones in this sample may be carry-over from other donors' samples. CDR3s include the opening cysteine and the closing phenylalanine or tryptophan. Only part of the rows carry a size: once, few, many, or a class if the clone is expanded.

CDR3: CASSRDRSSGNTIYF; size: -; J: TRBJ1-3; V: TRBV9
CDR3: CASSPTSGGNNEQFF; size: -; J: TRBJ2-1; V: TRBV18
CDR3: CASRGVSSYEQYF; size: -; J: -; V: TRBV11-2
CDR3: CAWSVRGEGWETQYF; size: few; J: TRBJ2-5; V: TRBV30
CDR3: CASSLGSSYNEQFF; size: -; J: TRBJ2-1; V: TRBV11-1
CDR3: CASRDRAGVQPQHF; size: -; J: TRBJ1-5; V: TRBV28
CDR3: CAWSGISGIAGELFF; size: -; J: TRBJ2-2; V: TRBV30
CDR3: CASSQQGRQFF; size: few; J: TRBJ2-1; V: TRBV4-1
CDR3: CASSPGRDTEAFF; size: -; J: TRBJ1-1; V: TRBV18
CDR3: CSARLAVGRADYEQYF; size: -; J: TRBJ2-7; V: TRBV29-1
CDR3: CASSSGGSEQYF; size: -; J: TRBJ2-7; V: TRBV11-2
CDR3: CAIIGGDGEQYF; size: -; J: TRBJ2-7; V: TRBV10-3
CDR3: CASTQRGVNEQFF; size: -; J: TRBJ2-1; V: TRBV19
CDR3: CASKTGGTEAFF; size: -; J: TRBJ1-1; V: TRBV27
CDR3: CASSHSDGYEQFF; size: -; J: TRBJ2-1; V: TRBV5-1
CDR3: CASSQDWNSGRNEQYF; size: -; J: TRBJ2-7; V: TRBV4-3
CDR3: CASSFRGLRYYEQYF; size: -; J: TRBJ2-7; V: TRBV27
CDR3: CASSVGQGDGYTF; size: -; J: TRBJ1-2; V: TRBV9
CDR3: CASSLAQGFYNEQFF; size: -; J: TRBJ2-1; V: TRBV7-9
CDR3: CASSIGDTREAFF; size: -; J: TRBJ1-1; V: TRBV19
CDR3: CASSLLGSGSTDTQYF; size: -; J: TRBJ2-3; V: TRBV4-1
CDR3: CASSPIRGDEQYF; size: -; J: TRBJ2-7; V: TRBV18
CDR3: CASSLPLSGANVLTF; size: -; J: TRBJ2-6; V: TRBV7-9
CDR3: CASSQEYRYSTYEQYF; size: -; J: TRBJ2-7; V: TRBV4-1
CDR3: CASSPGQGPYEQYF; size: -; J: TRBJ2-7; V: TRBV7-2
CDR3: CASSLAYRGSEQYF; size: -; J: TRBJ2-7; V: TRBV5-6
CDR3: CASSLSGGGKTGELFF; size: -; J: TRBJ2-2; V: TRBV27
CDR3: CASSPGGYEQYF; size: -; J: TRBJ2-7; V: TRBV5-1
CDR3: CASSLGGGSEQYF; size: -; J: TRBJ2-7; V: TRBV5-5
CDR3: CASSAWDSLQYF; size: -; J: TRBJ2-3; V: TRBV5-6
CDR3: CSVKEWLTGELFF; size: -; J: TRBJ2-2; V: TRBV29-1
CDR3: CASGFAKQGSSYNEQFF; size: -; J: TRBJ2-1; V: TRBV9
CDR3: CASSQGLAATYEQYF; size: -; J: TRBJ2-7; V: TRBV4-1
CDR3: CASSIVGTERAEQYF; size: -; J: TRBJ2-7; V: TRBV19
CDR3: CASQTTNTGELFF; size: -; J: TRBJ2-2; V: TRBV9
CDR3: CASSSSRDSTEAFF; size: -; J: TRBJ1-1; V: TRBV7-9
CDR3: CSGLSGHSSYNEQFF; size: -; J: TRBJ2-1; V: TRBV29-1
CDR3: CASSLLPAPYEQYF; size: -; J: TRBJ2-7; V: TRBV11-2
CDR3: CASKFLAGGDNEQFF; size: -; J: TRBJ2-1; V: TRBV27
CDR3: CASSPPGQGLYNEQFF; size: -; J: TRBJ2-1; V: TRBV6-6
CDR3: CASNGARLSYNEQFF; size: -; J: TRBJ2-1; V: TRBV28
CDR3: CASSSNTEAFF; size: few; J: TRBJ1-1; V: TRBV27
CDR3: CASTGGLDTQYF; size: -; J: TRBJ2-3; V: TRBV5-1
CDR3: CATSREKGETQYF; size: -; J: TRBJ2-5; V: TRBV15
CDR3: CATSREQQKNTEAFF; size: -; J: TRBJ1-1; V: TRBV15
CDR3: CASSMGPGYEQYF; size: once; J: -; V: TRBV2
CDR3: CASSLGRQGYEQYF; size: -; J: -; V: TRBV27
CDR3: CASSQSLPGGQETQYF; size: many; J: TRBJ2-5; V: TRBV4-3
CDR3: CASSYSRSIGDYEQYF; size: -; J: TRBJ2-7; V: TRBV6-5
CDR3: CASSHASHNEQFF; size: -; J: TRBJ2-1; V: TRBV21-1
CDR3: CASSLKGVSGSKNIQYF; size: once; J: TRBJ2-4; V: TRBV28
CDR3: CASSEFGGGNSPLHF; size: -; J: TRBJ1-6; V: TRBV25-1
CDR3: CASSSPGQSTYEQYF; size: -; J: TRBJ2-7; V: TRBV5-8
CDR3: CASTTGSDQPQHF; size: -; J: TRBJ1-5; V: TRBV28
CDR3: CASSYSTSGGYEQYF; size: -; J: TRBJ2-7; V: TRBV28